This entry lists 8 T cell receptor beta chains sequenced from one sample in a study of T cell repertoires in cytomegalovirus infection. MiXCR, applied by TCRdb to the reads, yields one record per CDR3 protein. The sample consists of over 450,000 distinct CDR3 sequences, over 9% of them appearing once. Material for sequencing was PBMCs. These receptors were obtained from a human donor in good health (CMV status not recorded). Some clones in this sample may be carry-over from other donors' samples.

This clonotype was detected many times. The chain uses TRBV6-2 or TRBV6-3 and TRBJ2-3; D is perhaps TRBD1 or TRBD2 (6 bases each). This CDR3 has 16 residues. V shed 7 bases and J shed 1 base, with 18 bases lying between them. Germline V CDR1 and CDR2: MNHEY, SVGEGT. CDR3 amino acids: CASTPGARLGTDTQYF. CDR3 in DNA: TGTGCCAGCACCCCGGGGGCGCGCTTAGGCACAGATACGCAGTATTTT.

The table lists this clonotype with a few counts. The gene calls are TRBV10-3 and TRBJ1-2; 7 nucleotides agree with TRBD1. Germline-derived CDR1 and CDR2 are ENHRY and SYGVKD. V was pared by 1 base and J by 4 bases, with 3 bases of the junction left unmatched. This CDR3 is 14 amino acids long. The CDR3 loop is CAISELPGGYGYTF. The CDR3 DNA follows: TGTGCCATCAGTGAGTTGCCAGGGGGCTATGGCTACACCTTC.

A few counts support this clonotype. The chain joins TRBV4-2 to TRBJ2-1; the D gene is possibly TRBD2 (6 bases). The CDR3 spans 15 residues. The V end was cut by 0 bases, the J end by 5 bases, with 11 bases between. The V gene's germline CDR1 is LGHNA and CDR2 YNFKEQ. CDR3 DNA: TGTGCCAGCAGCCAAGAAACGGGAGTGCACAATGAGCAGTTCTTC. Protein: CASSQETGVHNEQFF.

The chain combines TRBV29-1 with TRBJ2-7, with a possible D match to TRBD2 (5 bases). The CDR3 loop spans 13 amino acids. Trimming stripped 3 bases from V and 6 bases from J, with 15 bases between. Germline V gives CDR1 SQVTM, CDR2 ANQGSEA. The DNA for the CDR3 is TGCAGCGTTGAGGCAGGCTGGGCGGGCGAGCAGTACTTC. As protein: CSVEAGWAGEQYF.

This clonotype was recorded at least ten times. This chain links TRBV15 with TRBJ2-2, with 8 bases identical to TRBD2. The germline CDR1 and CDR2 sequences are LNHNV and YYDKDF (reference sequence). The CDR3 has 16 amino acids. V lost 3 bases and J lost 0; bases outside the gene matches: 3. DNA for the CDR3: TGTGCCACCAGCAGCATAGCGGGGCCGAACACCGGGGAGCTGTTTTTT. Amino acids: CATSSIAGPNTGELFF.

This clonotype has a count of ten or more. This chain uses TRBV28 with TRBJ1-3; D is ambiguous. CDR3 length equals 12 residues. The V gene lost 5 bases and the J gene lost 1 base, with 3 bases spanning the gap. Germline CDR1 is MDHEN and CDR2 is SYDVKM. The chain's CDR3 is CASSRSGNTIYF. DNA of the CDR3: TGTGCCAGCAGTCGATCTGGAAACACCATATATTTT.

This clonotype was seen a few times. The V gene is TRBV28, the J gene TRBJ1-2; weak D call: TRBD1 (6 bases). The germline V and J ends were trimmed by 1 base and 3 bases, with 9 bases remaining between them. The CDR3 extends over 14 amino acids. CDR1 MDHEN and CDR2 SYDVKM come from the germline V gene. CDR3 sequence: CASSLSGAHYGYTF. The CDR3 region has the DNA TGTGCCAGCAGTTTATCGGGGGCGCACTATGGCTACACCTTC.

This clonotype occurred many times. V is TRBV7-3 and J is TRBJ1-2, with D uncertain. V lost 5 bases and J 4 bases, leaving 14 bases between the germline ends. Germline lookup yields CDR1 SGHTA and CDR2 FQGTGA. This CDR3 comprises 14 residues. CDR3 residues: CASSPDKGGYGYTF. The CDR3 coding sequence is TGTGCCAGCAGCCCAGACAAAGGAGGCTATGGCTACACCTTC.